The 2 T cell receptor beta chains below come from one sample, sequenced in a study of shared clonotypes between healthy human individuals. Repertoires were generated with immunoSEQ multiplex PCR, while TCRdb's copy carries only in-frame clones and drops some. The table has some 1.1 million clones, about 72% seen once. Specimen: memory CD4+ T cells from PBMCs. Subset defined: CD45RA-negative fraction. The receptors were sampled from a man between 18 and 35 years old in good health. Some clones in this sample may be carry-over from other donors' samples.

The CDR3 here is CASSHRTGGSQPQHF. CDR3 sequence (DNA): TGTGCCAGCAGCCACAGGACCGGGGGGAGTCAGCCCCAGCATTTT. This chain links TRBV5-8 with TRBJ1-5, with D possibly TRBD1 on 5 matching bases. The CDR3 consists of 15 residues. V was shortened by 4 bases and J by 6 bases, with 17 bases between the two germline ends. CDR1 is SGHTS, CDR2 YDEGEE, per germline.

CDR3 DNA: TGTGCCAGTAGTGCCGCTACTGGAAACACCATATATTTT. It specifies CASSAATGNTIYF. The genes are TRBV19 and TRBJ1-3; D gene unclear. V was shortened by 5 bases and J by 2 bases, with 7 bases between the two germline ends. The CDR3 extends over 13 amino acids. Looked up from germline, CDR1 is LNHDA and CDR2 is SQIVND (reference sequence).